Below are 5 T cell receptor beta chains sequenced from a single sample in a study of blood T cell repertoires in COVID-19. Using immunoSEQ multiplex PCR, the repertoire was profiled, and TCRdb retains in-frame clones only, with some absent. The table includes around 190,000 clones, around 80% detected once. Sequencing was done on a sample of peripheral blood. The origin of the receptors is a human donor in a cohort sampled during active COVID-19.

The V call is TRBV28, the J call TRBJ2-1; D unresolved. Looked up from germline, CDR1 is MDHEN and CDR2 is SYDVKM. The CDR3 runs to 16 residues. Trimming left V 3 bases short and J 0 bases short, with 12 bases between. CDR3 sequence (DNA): TGTGCCAGCAGTTTCCATAAAATGAGCTCCTACAATGAGCAGTTCTTC. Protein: CASSFHKMSSYNEQFF. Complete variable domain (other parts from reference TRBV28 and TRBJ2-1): DVKVTQSSRYLVKRTGEKVFLECVQDMDHENMFWYRQDPGLGLRLIYFSYDVKMKEKGDIPEGYSVSREKKERFSLILESASTNQTSMYLCASSFHKMSSYNEQFFGPGTRLTVL.

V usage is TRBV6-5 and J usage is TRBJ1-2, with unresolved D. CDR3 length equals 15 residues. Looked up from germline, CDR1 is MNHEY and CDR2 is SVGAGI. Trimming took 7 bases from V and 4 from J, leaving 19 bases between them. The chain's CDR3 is CASTNGGFKGYGYTF. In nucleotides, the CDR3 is TGTGCCAGCACCAACGGAGGATTTAAAGGCTATGGCTACACCTTC.

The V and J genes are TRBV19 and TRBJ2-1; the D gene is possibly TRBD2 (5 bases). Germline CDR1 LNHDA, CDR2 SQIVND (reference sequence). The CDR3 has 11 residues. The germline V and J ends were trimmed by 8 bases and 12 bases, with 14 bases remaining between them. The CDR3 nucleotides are TGTGCCAGTGGGGTCGGGGATCGGCAGTTCTTC. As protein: CASGVGDRQFF.

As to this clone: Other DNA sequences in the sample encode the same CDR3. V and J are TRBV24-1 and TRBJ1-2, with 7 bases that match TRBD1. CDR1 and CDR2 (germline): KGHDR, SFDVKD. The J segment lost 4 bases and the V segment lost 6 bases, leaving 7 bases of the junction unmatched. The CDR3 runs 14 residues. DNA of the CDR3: TGTGCCACCAGTCCTAGACAGGGAAGCTATGGCTACACCTTC. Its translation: CATSPRQGSYGYTF.

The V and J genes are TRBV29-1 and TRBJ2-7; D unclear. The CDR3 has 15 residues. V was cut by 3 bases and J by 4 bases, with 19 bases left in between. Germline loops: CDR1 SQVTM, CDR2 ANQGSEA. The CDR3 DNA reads TGCAGCGTTGATGGCTTGGGTGGGCTTGGATACGAGCAGTACTTC. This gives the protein CSVDGLGGLGYEQYF.